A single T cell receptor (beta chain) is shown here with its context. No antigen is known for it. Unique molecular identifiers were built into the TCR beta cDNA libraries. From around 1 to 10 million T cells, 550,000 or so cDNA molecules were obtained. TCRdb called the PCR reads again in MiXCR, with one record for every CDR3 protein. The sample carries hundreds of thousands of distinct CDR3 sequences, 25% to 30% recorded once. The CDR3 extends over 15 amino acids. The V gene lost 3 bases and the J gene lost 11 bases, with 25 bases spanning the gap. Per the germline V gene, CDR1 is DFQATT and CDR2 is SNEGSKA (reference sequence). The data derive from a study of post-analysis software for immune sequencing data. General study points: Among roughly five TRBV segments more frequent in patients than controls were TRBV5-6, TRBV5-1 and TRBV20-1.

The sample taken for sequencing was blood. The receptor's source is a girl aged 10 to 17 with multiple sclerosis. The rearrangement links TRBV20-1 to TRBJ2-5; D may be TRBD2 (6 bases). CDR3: CSASFGSGDLREQYF. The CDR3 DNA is TGCAGTGCTAGTTTCGGTAGCGGAGACCTGAGAGAGCAGTACTTC.